These 10 T cell receptor beta chains came from one sample sequenced in a study of cytomegalovirus exposure and HLA in healthy donors. The primer mix had 60 Vbeta and 13 Jbeta primers. The method was immunoSEQ multiplex PCR; TCRdb's version includes in-frame clones alone and lacks a portion of them. Of around 100,000 clones in the sample, about 61% are singletons; the top ten hold 2% to 2.5%. The sequenced material came from PBMCs. The receptor source for this set is a woman younger than 45 in good health and CMV-seronegative.

The chain uses TRBV6-6 and TRBJ2-1; 8 bases match TRBD2. This CDR3 is 16 amino acids long. From germline, CDR1 is MNHNY and CDR2 SVGAGI (reference sequence). V shed 2 bases, J shed 6 bases, and the junction held 9 bases outside the gene matches. The CDR3 sequence: CASSYGGGGYGNEQFF. The CDR3 region has the DNA TGTGCCAGCAGTTACGGAGGCGGGGGGTATGGCAATGAGCAGTTCTTC.

The chain uses TRBV19 and TRBJ1-2; no definite D call. Trimming took off 7 bases at V and 4 bases at J, with 13 bases between the two ends. Germline values: CDR1 LNHDA, CDR2 SQIVND (reference sequence). The CDR3 spans 13 residues. The CDR3 loop reads CASTPAGFYGYTF. The DNA for the CDR3 is TGTGCCAGTACCCCAGCAGGCTTCTATGGCTACACCTTC.

The genes are TRBV7-3 and TRBJ2-5, with D possibly matching TRBD1 (6 bases). Germline assignment: CDR1 SGHTA and CDR2 FQGTGA. V lost 5 bases, J lost 4 bases, and 14 bases lay in between. The CDR3 runs 14 residues. The CDR3 loop reads CASSKQGNTETQYF. The CDR3 DNA follows: TGTGCCAGCAGCAAACAGGGTAACACAGAGACCCAGTACTTC.

The chain uses TRBV28 and TRBJ2-1, with TRBD1 matching 10 bases. The CDR3 length is 15 residues. Per the germline V gene, CDR1 is MDHEN and CDR2 is SYDVKM. Germline trimming cut 3 bases from V and 3 bases from J; bases unmatched to any gene: 2. The CDR3 DNA sequence: TGTGCCAGCAGTTTCCGGGACAGGGGCTACAATGAGCAGTTCTTC. Its translation is CASSFRDRGYNEQFF.

The chain joins TRBV19 to TRBJ1-6; weak D call: TRBD1 (5 bases). Trimming left V 3 bases short and J 8 bases short, with 8 bases between. The CDR3 consists of 13 residues. Per germline, CDR1 LNHDA and CDR2 SQIVND (reference sequence). CDR3 nucleotide sequence: TGTGCCAGTAGTATGGACAACTATTCACCCCTCCACTTT. This translates into CASSMDNYSPLHF.

Only a few counts were recorded for this clone. This rearrangement joins TRBV6-1 to TRBJ2-2, with a tentative D call TRBD2 (6 bases). CDR1 and CDR2 (germline): MNHNS, SASEGT. Between the trimmed V and J ends, which lost 4 bases and 4 bases, there was a span of 7 bases. The CDR3 has 13 amino acids. For the CDR3, the DNA is TGTGCCAGCAGTGGGCGGGGCACCGGGGAGCTGTTTTTT. Protein sequence: CASSGRGTGELFF.

V gene TRBV5-1 combines with J gene TRBJ1-1; possible D gene TRBD1, 6 bases. Per germline, CDR1 SGHRS and CDR2 YFSETQ. This CDR3 has 16 residues. Trimming pared 4 bases from V and 5 bases from J, leaving 21 bases between. Here the CDR3 reads CASSHGLTGKSTEAFF. For the CDR3, the DNA is TGCGCCAGCAGCCACGGACTGACAGGCAAGTCTACTGAAGCTTTCTTT.

This chain uses TRBV19 with TRBJ2-7, with D possibly being TRBD1 (8 bases). The germline V gene has CDR1 LNHDA and CDR2 SQIVND (reference sequence). The CDR3 loop spans 15 amino acids. Trimming took off 4 bases at V and 4 bases at J, with 17 bases between the two ends. CDR3 coding DNA: TGTGCCAGTAGTACGTACGACAGGGGAGGGTACGAGCAGTACTTC. Translating gives CASSTYDRGGYEQYF.

The chain is built from TRBV28 and TRBJ2-7; TRBD2 agrees at 9 bases. This CDR3 spans 15 amino acids. V lost 6 bases and J lost 3; bases outside the gene matches: 9. Germline V gene data show CDR1 as MDHEN and CDR2 as SYDVKM. The CDR3: CASSRPSGTDYEQYF. As DNA, the CDR3 is TGTGCCAGCAGCCGCCCTAGCGGGACAGACTACGAGCAGTACTTC.

The V call is TRBV4-1, the J call TRBJ2-1; D is undetermined. CDR1 is MGHRA, CDR2 YSYEKL, per germline. V lost 0 bases to trimming and J lost 4 bases, with 13 bases between them. This CDR3 has 16 residues. The CDR3 loop is CASSQDRIAPYNEQFF. As DNA, the CDR3 is TGCGCCAGCAGCCAAGATCGGATAGCACCATACAATGAGCAGTTCTTC.